This TCR beta chain was identified during a study of blood T cell repertoires in COVID-19. The V end lost 7 bases, the J end lost 4 bases, and 12 bases lay between the germline ends. CDR3 length: 14 residues. Authors' methods: Scientists estimated how many nucleated cells there were by amplifying reference gene primers. Profiled with immunoSEQ multiplex PCR; TCRdb holds only in-frame clones, not every one. Clone size and V and J calls were adopted from that table, with D and trimming inferred from the DNA. The table has around 450,000 clones, less than 95% seen once. Participants reported their clinical history, and cohort assignment relied on those reports.

Sequencing was done on a sample of PBMCs or T cells enriched from blood (not recorded which). V usage is TRBV5-3 and J usage is TRBJ1-6; D is uncertain. TRBV5-3 is an open reading frame, and its role is uncertain. The clonotype was recovered from a man aged 18 to 30 who had recovered from COVID-19. In nucleotides, the CDR3 is TGTGCCAGATTATTAGGCAGGTATAATTCACCCCTCCACTTT. This codes for CARLLGRYNSPLHF.